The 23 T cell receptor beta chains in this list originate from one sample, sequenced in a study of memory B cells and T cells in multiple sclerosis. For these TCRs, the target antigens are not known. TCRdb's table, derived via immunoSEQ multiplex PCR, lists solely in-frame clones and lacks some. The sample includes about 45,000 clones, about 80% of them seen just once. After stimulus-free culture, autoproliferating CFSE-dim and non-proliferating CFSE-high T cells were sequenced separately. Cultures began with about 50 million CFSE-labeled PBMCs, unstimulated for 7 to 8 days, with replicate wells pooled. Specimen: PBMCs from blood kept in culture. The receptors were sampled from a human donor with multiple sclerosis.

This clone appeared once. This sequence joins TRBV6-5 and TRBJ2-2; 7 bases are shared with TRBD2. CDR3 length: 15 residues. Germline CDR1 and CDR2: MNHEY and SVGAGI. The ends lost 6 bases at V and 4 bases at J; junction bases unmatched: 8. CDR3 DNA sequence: TGTGCCAGCAGCCGACAGTCGGGGGGCACCGGGGAGCTGTTTTTT. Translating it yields CASSRQSGGTGELFF.

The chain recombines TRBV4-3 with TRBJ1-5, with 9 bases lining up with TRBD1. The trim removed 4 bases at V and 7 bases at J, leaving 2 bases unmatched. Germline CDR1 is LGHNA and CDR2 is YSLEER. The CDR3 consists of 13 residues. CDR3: CASSLDRGQPQHF. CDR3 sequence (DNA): TGCGCCAGCAGCCTGGACAGGGGACAGCCCCAGCATTTT.

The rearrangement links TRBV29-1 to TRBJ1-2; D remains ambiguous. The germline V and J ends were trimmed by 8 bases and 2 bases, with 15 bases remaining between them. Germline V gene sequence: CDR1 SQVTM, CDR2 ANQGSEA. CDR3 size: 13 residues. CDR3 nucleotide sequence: TGCAGCATCTGGTCGGCCGTCAACTATGGCTACACCTTC. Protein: CSIWSAVNYGYTF.

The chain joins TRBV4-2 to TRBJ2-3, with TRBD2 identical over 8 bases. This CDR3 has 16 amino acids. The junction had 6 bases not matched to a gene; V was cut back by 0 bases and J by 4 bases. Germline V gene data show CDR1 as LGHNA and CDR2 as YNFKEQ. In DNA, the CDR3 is TGTGCCAGCAGCCAAGATCCGGGGGGGGCCCCAGATACGCAGTATTTT. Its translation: CASSQDPGGAPDTQYF.

The CDR3 sequence: CASSLGGRGLETQYF. In DNA form, the CDR3 reads TGTGCCAGCAGCTTAGGAGGACGGGGGCTTGAGACCCAGTACTTC. The V gene is TRBV7-3, the J gene TRBJ2-5, with D perhaps matching TRBD1 or TRBD2 (6 bases each). Germline V CDR1 and CDR2: SGHTA, FQGTGA. The CDR3 length is 15 residues. V was cut by 2 bases and J by 5 bases, with 15 bases left in between.

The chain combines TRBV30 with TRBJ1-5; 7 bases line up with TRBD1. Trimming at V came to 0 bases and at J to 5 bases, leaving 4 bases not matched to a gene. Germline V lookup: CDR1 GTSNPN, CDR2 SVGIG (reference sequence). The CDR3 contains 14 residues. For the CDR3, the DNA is TGTGCCTGGAGTGTTTACAGGGGTGATCAGCCCCAGCATTTT. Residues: CAWSVYRGDQPQHF.

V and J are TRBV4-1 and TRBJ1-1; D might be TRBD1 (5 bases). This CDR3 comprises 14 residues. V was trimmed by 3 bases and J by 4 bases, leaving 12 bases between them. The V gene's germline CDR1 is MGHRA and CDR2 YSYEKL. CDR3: CASSQAGGGTEAFF. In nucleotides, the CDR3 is TGCGCCAGCAGCCAGGCCGGCGGGGGCACTGAAGCTTTCTTT.

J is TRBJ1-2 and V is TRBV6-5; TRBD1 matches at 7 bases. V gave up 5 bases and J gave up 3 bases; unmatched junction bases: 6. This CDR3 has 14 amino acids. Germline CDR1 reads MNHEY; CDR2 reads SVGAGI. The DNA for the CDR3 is TGTGCCAGCAGTCCAGGGGGATCATACTATGGCTACACCTTC. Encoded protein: CASSPGGSYYGYTF.

CDR3 loop: CASSRTANEQFF. The DNA of the CDR3 is TGTGCCAGCAGCCGAACTGCCAATGAGCAGTTCTTC. This chain uses TRBV13 with TRBJ2-1; D not certain. CDR1 is PRHDT, CDR2 FYEKMQ, per germline (reference sequence). With 5 bases removed from V and 6 bases from J, the gap between germline ends came to 8 bases. The CDR3 is 12 residues long.

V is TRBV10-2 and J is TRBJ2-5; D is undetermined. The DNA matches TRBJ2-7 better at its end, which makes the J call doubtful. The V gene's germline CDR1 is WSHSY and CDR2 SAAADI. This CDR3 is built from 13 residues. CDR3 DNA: TGCGCCAGCAGTAGTAGGTCCCCCTACGAGCAGTACTTC. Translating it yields CASSSRSPYEQYF.

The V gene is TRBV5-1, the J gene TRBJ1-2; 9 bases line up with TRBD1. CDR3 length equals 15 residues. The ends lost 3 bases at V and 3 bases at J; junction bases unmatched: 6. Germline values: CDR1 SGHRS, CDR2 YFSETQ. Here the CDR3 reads CASSSTGGAYYGYTF. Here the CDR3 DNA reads TGCGCCAGCAGCTCAACAGGGGGCGCTTACTATGGCTACACCTTC.

The CDR3 protein is CASSYRGRSAPQHF. The CDR3 bases are TGTGCCAGCAGTTACCGGGGGAGGTCGGCGCCCCAGCATTTT. The V gene is TRBV6-5, the J gene TRBJ1-5; weak D call: TRBD1 (5 bases). CDR1 and CDR2 from the germline V gene are MNHEY and SVGAGI. The CDR3 runs 14 residues. The V and J ends lost 2 bases and 9 bases respectively, with 14 bases between them.

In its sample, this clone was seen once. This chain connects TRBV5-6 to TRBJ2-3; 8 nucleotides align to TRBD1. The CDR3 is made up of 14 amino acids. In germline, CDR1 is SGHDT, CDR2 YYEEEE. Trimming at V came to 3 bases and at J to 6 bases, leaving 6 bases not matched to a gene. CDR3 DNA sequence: TGTGCCAGCAGCTGGGGACAGGTCCCGGATACGCAGTATTTT. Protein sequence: CASSWGQVPDTQYF.

In nucleotides, the CDR3 is TGTGCCAGCAAAAGGGGCACTGAAGCTTTCTTT. It encodes CASKRGTEAFF. The chain links TRBV6-1 to TRBJ1-1; D perhaps matches TRBD1 (5 bases). Germline CDR1 reads MNHNS; CDR2 reads SASEGT. Trimming shortened V by 7 bases and J by 4 bases, and 7 bases separated the two germline ends. This CDR3 region has 11 residues.

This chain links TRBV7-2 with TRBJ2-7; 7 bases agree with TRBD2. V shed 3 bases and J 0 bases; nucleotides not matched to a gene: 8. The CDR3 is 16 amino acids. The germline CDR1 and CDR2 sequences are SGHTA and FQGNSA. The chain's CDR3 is CASSFAPGGFSYEQYF. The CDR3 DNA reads TGTGCCAGCAGCTTCGCCCCGGGGGGATTCTCCTACGAGCAGTACTTC.

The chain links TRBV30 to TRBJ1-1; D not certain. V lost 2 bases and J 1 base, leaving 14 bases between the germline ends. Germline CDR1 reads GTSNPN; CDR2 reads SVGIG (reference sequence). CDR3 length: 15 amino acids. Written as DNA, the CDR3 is TGTGCCTGGAGTTTTAAAGGCGGTCGGAACACTGAAGCTTTCTTT. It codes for CAWSFKGGRNTEAFF.

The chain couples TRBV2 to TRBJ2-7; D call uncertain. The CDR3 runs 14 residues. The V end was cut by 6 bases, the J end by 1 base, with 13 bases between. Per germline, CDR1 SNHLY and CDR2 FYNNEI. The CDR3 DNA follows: TGTGCCAGCAGACGAGACACGTCGTCCTACGAGCAGTACTTC. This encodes CASRRDTSSYEQYF.

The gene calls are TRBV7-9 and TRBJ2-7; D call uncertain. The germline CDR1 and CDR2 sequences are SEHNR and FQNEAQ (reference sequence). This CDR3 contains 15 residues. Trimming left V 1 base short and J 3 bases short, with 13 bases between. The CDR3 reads CASSLVVGSYYEQYF. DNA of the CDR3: TGTGCCAGCAGCTTAGTCGTAGGATCCTACTACGAGCAGTACTTC.

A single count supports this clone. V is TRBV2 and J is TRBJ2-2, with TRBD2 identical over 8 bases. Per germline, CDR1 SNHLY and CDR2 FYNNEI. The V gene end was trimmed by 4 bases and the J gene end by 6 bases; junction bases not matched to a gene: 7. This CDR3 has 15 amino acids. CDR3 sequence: CASSASPGGPGELFF. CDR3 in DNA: TGTGCCAGCAGTGCCTCCCCGGGGGGGCCCGGGGAGCTGTTTTTT.

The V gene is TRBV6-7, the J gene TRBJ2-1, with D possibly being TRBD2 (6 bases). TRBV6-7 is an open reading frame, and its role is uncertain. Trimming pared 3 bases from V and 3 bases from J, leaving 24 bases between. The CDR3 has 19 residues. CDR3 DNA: TGTGCCAGCAGTTATATCGGTCCGATTGGCGGGGTGGACTACAATGAGCAGTTCTTC. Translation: CASSYIGPIGGVDYNEQFF.

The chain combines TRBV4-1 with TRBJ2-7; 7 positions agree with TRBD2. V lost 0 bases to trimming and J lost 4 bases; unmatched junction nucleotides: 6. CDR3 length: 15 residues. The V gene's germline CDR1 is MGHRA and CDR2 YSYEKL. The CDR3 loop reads CASSQDGGGGYEQYF. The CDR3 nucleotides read TGCGCCAGCAGCCAAGATGGCGGGGGAGGATACGAGCAGTACTTC.

The CDR3 DNA sequence: TGCGCCAGCACCGCCCCAGGGGGAGAGGGATCGAACGAGCAGTACTTC. Translated, it gives CASTAPGGEGSNEQYF. The V gene is TRBV5-1, the J gene TRBJ2-7, with 7 bases identical to TRBD1. The V and J ends lost 6 bases and 5 bases, in that order; junction bases with no gene match: 17. The CDR3 is made up of 16 amino acids. CDR1 is SGHRS and CDR2 is YFSETQ in the germline V gene. Drawing the rest from reference TRBV5-1 and TRBJ2-7, the complete variable domain is KAGVTQTPRYLIKTRGQQVTLSCSPISGHRSVSWYQQTPGQGLQFLFEYFSETQRNKGNFPGRFSGRQFSNSRSEMNVSTLELGDSALYLCASTAPGGEGSNEQYFGPGTRLTVT.

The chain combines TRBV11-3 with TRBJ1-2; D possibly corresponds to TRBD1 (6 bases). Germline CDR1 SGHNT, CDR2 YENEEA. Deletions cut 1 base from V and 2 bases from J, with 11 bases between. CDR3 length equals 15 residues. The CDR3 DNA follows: TGTGCCAGCAGCTTAGCGCAGGGGACGAACTATGGCTACACCTTC. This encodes CASSLAQGTNYGYTF.